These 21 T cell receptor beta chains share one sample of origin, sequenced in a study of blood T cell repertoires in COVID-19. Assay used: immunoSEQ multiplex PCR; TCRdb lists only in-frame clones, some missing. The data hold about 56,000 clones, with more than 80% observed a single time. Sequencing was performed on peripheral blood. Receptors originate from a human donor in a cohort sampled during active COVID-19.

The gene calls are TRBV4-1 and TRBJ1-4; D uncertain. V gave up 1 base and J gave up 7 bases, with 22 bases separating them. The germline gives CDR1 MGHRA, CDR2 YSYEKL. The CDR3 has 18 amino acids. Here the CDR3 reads CASSQGLRVAPAGEKLFF. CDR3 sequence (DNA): TGCGCCAGCAGCCAAGGGCTTAGGGTGGCCCCGGCGGGTGAAAAACTGTTTTTT.

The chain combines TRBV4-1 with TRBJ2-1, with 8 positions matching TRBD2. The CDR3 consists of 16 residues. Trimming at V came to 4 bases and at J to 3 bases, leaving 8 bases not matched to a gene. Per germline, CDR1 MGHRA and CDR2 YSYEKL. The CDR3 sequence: CASSRLRGGSYNEQFF. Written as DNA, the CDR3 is TGCGCCAGCAGCCGGTTACGGGGGGGAAGCTACAATGAGCAGTTCTTC.

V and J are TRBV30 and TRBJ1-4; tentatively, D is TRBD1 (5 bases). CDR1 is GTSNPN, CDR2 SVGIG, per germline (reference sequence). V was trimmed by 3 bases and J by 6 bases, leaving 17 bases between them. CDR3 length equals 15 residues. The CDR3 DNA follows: TGTGCCTGGAGCGCGCGTTGGGGCAAGGATGAAAAACTGTTTTTT. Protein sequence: CAWSARWGKDEKLFF.

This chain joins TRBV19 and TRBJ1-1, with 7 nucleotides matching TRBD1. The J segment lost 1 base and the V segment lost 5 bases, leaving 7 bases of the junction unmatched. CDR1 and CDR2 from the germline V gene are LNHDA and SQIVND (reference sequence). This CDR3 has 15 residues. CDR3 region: CASSSTGIWNTEAFF. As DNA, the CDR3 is TGTGCCAGTAGTTCGACAGGGATTTGGAACACTGAAGCTTTCTTT.

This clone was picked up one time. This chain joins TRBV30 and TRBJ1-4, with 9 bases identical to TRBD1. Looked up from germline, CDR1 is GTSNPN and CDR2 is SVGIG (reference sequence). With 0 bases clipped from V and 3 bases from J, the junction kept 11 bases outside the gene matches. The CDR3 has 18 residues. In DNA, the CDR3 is TGTGCCTGGAGTGTAACGGTTTACAGGGGGCGAGCTAATGAAAAACTGTTTTTT. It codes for CAWSVTVYRGRANEKLFF. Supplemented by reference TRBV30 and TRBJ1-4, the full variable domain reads SQTIHQWPATLVQPVGSPLSLECTVEGTSNPNLYWYRQAAGRGLQLLFYSVGIGQISSEVPQNLSASRPQDRQFILSSKKLLLSDSGFYLCAWSVTVYRGRANEKLFFGSGTQLSVL.

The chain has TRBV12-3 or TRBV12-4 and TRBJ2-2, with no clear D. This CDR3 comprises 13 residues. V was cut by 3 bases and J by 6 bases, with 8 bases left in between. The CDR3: CASSLVEAGELFF. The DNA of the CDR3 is TGTGCCAGCAGTTTGGTAGAGGCCGGGGAGCTGTTTTTT.

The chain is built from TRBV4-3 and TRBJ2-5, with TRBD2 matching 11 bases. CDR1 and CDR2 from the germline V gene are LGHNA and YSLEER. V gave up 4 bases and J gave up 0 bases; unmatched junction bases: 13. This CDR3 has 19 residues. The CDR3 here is CASSLARGASGGYQETQYF. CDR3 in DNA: TGCGCCAGCAGCCTAGCAAGGGGAGCTAGCGGGGGGTACCAAGAGACCCAGTACTTC.

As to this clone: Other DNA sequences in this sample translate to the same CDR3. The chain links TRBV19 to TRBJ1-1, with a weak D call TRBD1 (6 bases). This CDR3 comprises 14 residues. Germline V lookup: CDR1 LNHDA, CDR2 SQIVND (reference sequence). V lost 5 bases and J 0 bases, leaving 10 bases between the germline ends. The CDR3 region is CASSPDRLNTEAFF. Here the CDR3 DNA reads TGTGCCAGTAGTCCGGACAGATTGAACACTGAAGCTTTCTTT.

The CDR3 DNA reads as TGCGCCAGCAGCTCGATGGGGCTCGCGTACAATGAGCAGTTCTTC. Translation gives CASSSMGLAYNEQFF. The chain joins TRBV5-1 to TRBJ2-1, with D perhaps matching TRBD1 (5 bases). CDR1 SGHRS and CDR2 YFSETQ come from the germline V gene. The CDR3 covers 15 residues. Trimming took 3 bases from V and 4 from J, leaving 14 bases between them.

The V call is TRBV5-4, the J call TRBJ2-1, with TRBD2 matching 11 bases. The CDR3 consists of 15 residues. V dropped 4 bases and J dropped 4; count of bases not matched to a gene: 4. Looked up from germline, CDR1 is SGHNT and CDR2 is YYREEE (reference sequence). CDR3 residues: CASSHPSGGYNEQFF. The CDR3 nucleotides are TGTGCCAGCAGCCACCCTAGCGGGGGGTACAATGAGCAGTTCTTC.

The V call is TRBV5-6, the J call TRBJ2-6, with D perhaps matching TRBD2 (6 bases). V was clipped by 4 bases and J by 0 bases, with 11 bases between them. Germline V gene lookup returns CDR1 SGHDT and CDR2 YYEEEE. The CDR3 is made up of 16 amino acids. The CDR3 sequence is CASSLAGGSGANVLTF. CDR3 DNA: TGTGCCAGCAGCCTCGCCGGGGGCTCTGGGGCCAACGTCCTGACTTTC.

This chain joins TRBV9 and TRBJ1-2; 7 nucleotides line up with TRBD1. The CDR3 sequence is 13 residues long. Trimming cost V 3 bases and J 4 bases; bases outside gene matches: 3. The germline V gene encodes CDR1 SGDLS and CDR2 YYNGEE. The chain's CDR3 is CASSGQGGYGYTF. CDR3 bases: TGTGCCAGCAGCGGACAGGGTGGCTATGGCTACACCTTC.

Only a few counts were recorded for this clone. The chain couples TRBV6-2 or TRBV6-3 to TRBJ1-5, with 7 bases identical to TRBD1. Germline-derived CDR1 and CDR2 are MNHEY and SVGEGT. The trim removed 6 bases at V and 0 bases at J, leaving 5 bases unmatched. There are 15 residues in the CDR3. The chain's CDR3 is CASSPGQFSNQPQHF. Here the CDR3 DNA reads TGTGCCAGCAGCCCGGGACAGTTTAGCAATCAGCCCCAGCATTTT.

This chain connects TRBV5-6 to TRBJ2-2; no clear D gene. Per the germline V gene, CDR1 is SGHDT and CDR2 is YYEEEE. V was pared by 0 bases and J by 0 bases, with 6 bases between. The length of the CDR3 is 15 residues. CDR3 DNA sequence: TGTGCCAGCAGCTTGGTCAGGCCGAACACCGGGGAGCTGTTTTTT. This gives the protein CASSLVRPNTGELFF.

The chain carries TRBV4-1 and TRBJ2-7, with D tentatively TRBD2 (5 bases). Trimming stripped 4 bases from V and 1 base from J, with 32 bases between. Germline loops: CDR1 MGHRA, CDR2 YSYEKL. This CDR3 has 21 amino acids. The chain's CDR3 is CASSRGASSRATSSLSYEQYF. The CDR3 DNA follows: TGCGCCAGCAGCCGGGGAGCTTCTTCTAGGGCCACCTCTTCCCTGTCCTACGAGCAGTACTTC.

CDR3 DNA: TGTGCCAGCAGCTTCGTAGACAGACACAATGAGCAGTTCTTC. It yields the protein CASSFVDRHNEQFF. V and J are TRBV5-6 and TRBJ2-1; maybe TRBD1 (5 bases). CDR1 and CDR2 (germline): SGHDT, YYEEEE. V dropped 2 bases and J dropped 5 bases, with 11 bases sitting between them. There are 14 residues in the CDR3. The full variable domain, rest sourced from reference TRBV5-6 and TRBJ2-1, is DAGVTQSPTHLIKTRGQQVTLRCSPKSGHDTVSWYQQALGQGPQFIFQYYEEEERQRGNFPDRFSGHQFPNYSSELNVNALLLGDSALYLCASSFVDRHNEQFFGPGTRLTVL.

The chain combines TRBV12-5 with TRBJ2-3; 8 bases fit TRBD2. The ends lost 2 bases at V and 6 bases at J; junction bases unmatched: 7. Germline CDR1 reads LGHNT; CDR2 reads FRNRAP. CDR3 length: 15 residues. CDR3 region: CASGLWSGGSDTQYF. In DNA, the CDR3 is TGTGCTAGTGGTTTGTGGAGCGGGGGTAGCGATACGCAGTATTTT.

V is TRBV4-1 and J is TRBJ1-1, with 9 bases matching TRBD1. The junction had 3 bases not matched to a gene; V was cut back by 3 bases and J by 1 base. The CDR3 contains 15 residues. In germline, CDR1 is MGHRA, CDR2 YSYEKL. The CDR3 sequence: CASSHLQGANTEAFF. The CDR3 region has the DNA TGCGCCAGCAGCCATTTACAGGGGGCGAACACTGAAGCTTTCTTT.

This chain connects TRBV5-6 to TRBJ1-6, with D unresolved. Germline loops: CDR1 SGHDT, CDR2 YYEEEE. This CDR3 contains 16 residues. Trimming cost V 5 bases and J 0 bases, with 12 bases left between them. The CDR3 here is CASSSSLRSYNSPLHF. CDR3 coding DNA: TGTGCCAGCAGTAGCAGCCTCCGCTCCTATAATTCACCCCTCCACTTT.

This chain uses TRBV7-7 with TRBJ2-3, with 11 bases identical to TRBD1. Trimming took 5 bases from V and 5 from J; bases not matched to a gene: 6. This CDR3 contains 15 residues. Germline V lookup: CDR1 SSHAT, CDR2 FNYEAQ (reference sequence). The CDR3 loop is CASSRGQGVGDTQYF. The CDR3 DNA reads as TGTGCCAGCAGCCGGGGACAGGGGGTAGGAGATACGCAGTATTTT.

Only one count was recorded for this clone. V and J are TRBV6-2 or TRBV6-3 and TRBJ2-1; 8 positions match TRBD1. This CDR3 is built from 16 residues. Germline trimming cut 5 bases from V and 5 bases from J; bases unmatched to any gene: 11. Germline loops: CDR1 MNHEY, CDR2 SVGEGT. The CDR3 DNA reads TGTGCCAGCAGTCCGGACAGGGAATTTTCCGACAATGAGCAGTTCTTC. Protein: CASSPDREFSDNEQFF.